This TCR beta chain was sequenced during a study of CD8+ T cells in alopecia areata. The wider study: Treatment comprised oral tofacitinib, 5 to 10 mg twice daily, in treated patients.

CDR3 length: 16 amino acids. Germline assignment: CDR1 MGHDK and CDR2 SYGVNS. V lost 6 bases, J lost 1 base, and 4 bases stayed unmatched. Study-wide points: Clonality in lesional scalp, especially alopecia totalis/universalis, exceeded that of normal scalp.

Sequencing templates came from extracted RNA that was reverse transcribed into cDNA. Profiling relied on immunoSEQ multiplex PCR, and the TCRdb table lists in-frame clones only, not all of them. The sample has 150,000 or so clones; approximately 87% are singletons. To note about this clone: Its antigen is not identified.

Obtained from alopecia areata patients were lesional scalp punch biopsies along with peripheral blood. The TCR comes from a human donor with alopecia areata. Sequenced material: CD8+ T cells sorted from blood, taken at week 0. The genes are TRBV25-1 and TRBJ2-7, with 15 nucleotides matching TRBD2. The CDR3 nucleotides are TGTGCCAGCAGAGGACTAGCGGGGGGGAAATCCTACGAGCAGTACTTC. Translated: CASRGLAGGKSYEQYF.